Listed below are T cell receptor beta chains from one sample, sequenced in a study of blood T cell repertoires in COVID-19. TCRdb's table, derived via immunoSEQ multiplex PCR, lists solely in-frame clones and lacks some. The sample contains fewer than 300,000 clones, around 89% of which appear only once. Sequencing was carried out using PBMCs or T cells enriched from blood (not recorded which). The receptors stem from a man between 35 and 55 years old who had recovered from COVID-19. CDR3s include the opening cysteine and the closing phenylalanine or tryptophan. A D gene is named only where the DNA matches it firmly. The listing skips clone size in some rows; elsewhere it reads once, few, many or a size class.

j_gene: TRBJ2-2
abundance: NA
d_gene: NA
v_gene: TRBV7-2
CDR3aa: CASSLKGQVIGELFF
CDR3nt: TGTGCCAGCAGCTTAAAGGGGCAGGTCATCGGGGAGCTGTTTTTT

j_gene: TRBJ1-1
abundance: NA
d_gene: TRBD1
v_gene: TRBV5-1
CDR3aa: CASSLEAQGASYAFF
CDR3nt: TGCGCCAGCAGCTTGGAGGCACAGGGGGCAAGTTATGCTTTCTTT

j_gene: TRBJ1-4
abundance: NA
d_gene: TRBD1
v_gene: TRBV11-2
CDR3aa: CASSFTGGSTNEKLFF
CDR3nt: TGTGCCAGCAGCTTTACAGGGGGCTCTACTAATGAAAAACTGTTTTTT

j_gene: TRBJ1-5
abundance: NA
d_gene: NA
v_gene: TRBV6-6
CDR3aa: CASSDSGGVNQPQHF
CDR3nt: TGTGCCAGCAGTGACTCGGGGGGGGTCAATCAGCCCCAGCATTTT

j_gene: TRBJ1-2
abundance: NA
d_gene: NA
v_gene: TRBV19
CDR3aa: CATRQTWAGYTF
CDR3nt: TGTGCCACTAGACAGACCTGGGCTGGCTACACCTTC

j_gene: TRBJ1-5
abundance: NA
d_gene: NA
v_gene: TRBV19
CDR3aa: CASSINRAGNQPQHF
CDR3nt: TGTGCCAGTAGTATTAACAGGGCTGGCAATCAGCCCCAGCATTTT

j_gene: TRBJ2-3
abundance: NA
d_gene: TRBD2
v_gene: TRBV5-1
CDR3aa: CASSLTTSGKIDTQYF
CDR3nt: TGCGCCAGCAGCTTGACTACTAGCGGGAAGATAGATACGCAGTATTTT

j_gene: TRBJ2-2
abundance: NA
d_gene: NA
v_gene: TRBV5-6
CDR3aa: CASSPGPGELFF
CDR3nt: TGTGCCAGCAGCCCTGGGCCCGGGGAGCTGTTTTTT

j_gene: TRBJ1-1
abundance: NA
d_gene: NA
v_gene: TRBV14
CDR3aa: CASSQDLSVGTLNTEAFF
CDR3nt: TGTGCCAGCAGCCAAGATCTAAGTGTGGGCACCCTGAACACTGAAGCTTTCTTT

j_gene: TRBJ2-2
abundance: NA
d_gene: TRBD2
v_gene: TRBV4-3
CDR3aa: CASSQDRLAGFTNTGELFF
CDR3nt: TGCGCCAGCAGCCAAGATCGGCTAGCGGGCTTCACAAACACCGGGGAGCTGTTTTTT

j_gene: TRBJ2-7
abundance: NA
d_gene: TRBD2
v_gene: TRBV3-1/TRBV3-2
CDR3aa: CASTGGAGLAGGGEQYF
CDR3nt: TGTGCCAGCACCGGAGGGGCGGGACTAGCGGGAGGAGGGGAGCAGTACTTC

j_gene: TRBJ2-7
abundance: NA
d_gene: NA
v_gene: TRBV7-9
CDR3aa: CASSPFEQGSDF
CDR3nt: TGTGCCAGCAGCCCCTTTGAACAGGGTAGCGACTTC

j_gene: TRBJ2-7
abundance: NA
d_gene: NA
v_gene: TRBV7-2
CDR3aa: CASSLEVRAGEQYF
CDR3nt: TGTGCCAGCAGCTTAGAGGTCAGGGCCGGGGAGCAGTACTTC

j_gene: TRBJ2-1
abundance: NA
d_gene: NA
v_gene: TRBV7-3
CDR3aa: CASSLQGREQFF
CDR3nt: TGTGCCAGCAGCTTACAGGGTCGTGAGCAGTTCTTC

j_gene: TRBJ2-7
abundance: NA
d_gene: TRBD1
v_gene: TRBV7-9
CDR3aa: CASSWTGVRAGPVEQYF
CDR3nt: TGTGCCAGCAGCTGGACAGGGGTTCGGGCGGGACCTGTGGAGCAGTACTTC

j_gene: TRBJ2-7
abundance: NA
d_gene: NA
v_gene: TRBV3-1/TRBV3-2
CDR3aa: CASSQVAYEQYF
CDR3nt: TGTGCCAGCAGCCAAGTCGCCTACGAGCAGTACTTC

j_gene: TRBJ1-1
abundance: NA
d_gene: NA
v_gene: TRBV20-1
CDR3aa: CSAPRGTEAFF
CDR3nt: TGCAGTGCCCCCCGGGGCACTGAAGCTTTCTTT

j_gene: TRBJ1-1
abundance: NA
d_gene: TRBD1
v_gene: TRBV19
CDR3aa: CASIAGQGAYTEAFF
CDR3nt: TGTGCCAGTATCGCTGGCCAGGGGGCTTACACTGAAGCTTTCTTT

j_gene: TRBJ2-2
abundance: NA
d_gene: NA
v_gene: TRBV20-1
CDR3aa: CSARVAGELFF
CDR3nt: TGCAGTGCTCGGGTCGCCGGGGAGCTGTTTTTT

j_gene: TRBJ2-2
abundance: NA
d_gene: TRBD1
v_gene: TRBV10-1
CDR3aa: CARTLQGAVGELFF
CDR3nt: TGCGCCAGGACATTACAGGGGGCCGTCGGGGAGCTGTTTTTT

j_gene: TRBJ1-3
abundance: few
d_gene: TRBD1
v_gene: TRBV10-3
CDR3aa: CAIRRPGGEAGNTIYF
CDR3nt: TGTGCCATCAGGAGACCAGGGGGTGAAGCTGGAAACACCATATATTTT

j_gene: TRBJ2-2
abundance: NA
d_gene: NA
v_gene: TRBV7-3
CDR3aa: CASSFGVTGELFF
CDR3nt: TGTGCCAGCAGCTTCGGGGTCACCGGGGAGCTGTTTTTT

j_gene: TRBJ1-1
abundance: NA
d_gene: TRBD1
v_gene: TRBV9
CDR3aa: CASSDRDRNTEAFF
CDR3nt: TGTGCCAGCAGCGACCGGGACAGAAACACTGAAGCTTTCTTT

j_gene: TRBJ2-5
abundance: NA
d_gene: TRBD1
v_gene: TRBV29-1
CDR3aa: CSVEGQGGETQYF
CDR3nt: TGCAGCGTTGAAGGACAGGGGGGAGAGACCCAGTACTTC

j_gene: TRBJ2-7
abundance: NA
d_gene: TRBD1
v_gene: TRBV12-5
CDR3aa: CASGLVYRGSYEQYF
CDR3nt: TGTGCTAGTGGTTTGGTCTACAGGGGGTCCTACGAGCAGTACTTC

j_gene: TRBJ2-1
abundance: NA
d_gene: NA
v_gene: TRBV19
CDR3aa: CASISPGSLYNEQFF
CDR3nt: TGTGCCAGTATCTCCCCCGGGTCGCTCTACAATGAGCAGTTCTTC

j_gene: TRBJ2-7
abundance: NA
d_gene: NA
v_gene: TRBV28
CDR3aa: CASSTPAEREQYF
CDR3nt: TGTGCCAGCAGTACTCCGGCTGAGCGGGAGCAGTACTTC

j_gene: TRBJ1-1
abundance: NA
d_gene: TRBD1
v_gene: TRBV11-3
CDR3aa: CASSLEGGQGVTEAFF
CDR3nt: TGTGCCAGCAGCTTAGAGGGGGGACAGGGCGTCACTGAAGCTTTCTTT

j_gene: TRBJ2-7
abundance: NA
d_gene: NA
v_gene: TRBV6-2/TRBV6-3
CDR3aa: CASSTQGYEQYF
CDR3nt: TGTGCCAGCAGCACACAGGGTTACGAGCAGTACTTC

j_gene: TRBJ2-5
abundance: NA
d_gene: NA
v_gene: TRBV10-3
CDR3aa: CAIGVNTQETQYF
CDR3nt: TGTGCCATCGGTGTTAACACCCAAGAGACCCAGTACTTC

j_gene: TRBJ1-2
abundance: NA
d_gene: NA
v_gene: TRBV6-5
CDR3aa: CASSYSRWGEYGYTF
CDR3nt: TGTGCCAGCAGTTACTCGCGATGGGGGGAGTATGGCTACACCTTC

j_gene: TRBJ1-5
abundance: NA
d_gene: NA
v_gene: TRBV9
CDR3aa: CASSAETGLNQPQHF
CDR3nt: TGTGCCAGCAGCGCCGAGACGGGACTAAATCAGCCCCAGCATTTT

j_gene: TRBJ2-3
abundance: few
d_gene: TRBD2
v_gene: TRBV7-3
CDR3aa: CASSLARAGGPVDTQYF
CDR3nt: TGTGCCAGCAGCTTAGCCCGGGCGGGAGGGCCGGTAGATACGCAGTATTTT

j_gene: TRBJ2-7
abundance: NA
d_gene: NA
v_gene: TRBV5-1
CDR3aa: CASSLALPGTHYEQYF
CDR3nt: TGCGCCAGCAGCTTGGCCTTACCCGGGACACACTACGAGCAGTACTTC

j_gene: TRBJ2-2
abundance: NA
d_gene: NA
v_gene: TRBV27
CDR3aa: CASSFGTRSHTGELFF
CDR3nt: TGTGCCAGCAGTTTTGGCACAAGGAGTCACACCGGGGAGCTGTTTTTT

j_gene: TRBJ1-4
abundance: NA
d_gene: NA
v_gene: TRBV30
CDR3aa: CAWDRQRNNEKLFF
CDR3nt: TGTGCCTGGGACCGACAGAGGAATAATGAAAAACTGTTTTTT

j_gene: TRBJ1-2
abundance: few
d_gene: NA
v_gene: TRBV9
CDR3aa: CASSVDNNYGYTF
CDR3nt: TGTGCCAGCAGCGTTGACAACAACTATGGCTACACCTTC

j_gene: TRBJ1-2
abundance: NA
d_gene: NA
v_gene: TRBV28
CDR3aa: CASSPSRVYGYTF
CDR3nt: TGTGCCAGCAGCCCTAGCCGGGTATATGGCTACACCTTC